This T cell receptor beta chain was found in a study of shared clonotypes between healthy human individuals. From germline, CDR1 is SGHRS and CDR2 YFSETQ. Trimming stripped 6 bases from V and 0 bases from J, with 10 bases between. This CDR3 has 13 residues. This clone appeared once. Generated by immunoSEQ multiplex PCR, the TCRdb table keeps only in-frame clones and is missing some. The sample carries approximately 640,000 clones, roughly 70% recorded once. The source is a young woman in good health. Sequencing was done on a sample of memory CD4+ T cells sorted from blood. Stated subset: CD45RA-negative fraction. This chain connects TRBV5-1 to TRBJ2-7; D is ambiguous. The CDR3 DNA follows: TGCGCCAGCACCAGGCGCAACTCCTACGAGCAGTACTTC. Residues: CASTRRNSYEQYF.